Each of the 9 T cell receptor beta chains below was sequenced from the same sample in a study of early T cells in non-severe SARS-CoV-2 infection. TCRdb analysed the 5' RACE reads with MiXCR anew, one entry per CDR3 protein. The sample includes about 48,000 distinct CDR3 sequences, over 5% of them seen just once. Sequenced input: whole blood. The receptors were sampled from an adult who was a healthcare worker with PCR-confirmed SARS-CoV-2 infection or an uninfected control (not recorded which).

This clonotype was seen at least ten times. V usage is TRBV19 and J usage is TRBJ2-3, with D uncertain. The length of the CDR3 is 14 residues. CDR1 is LNHDA, CDR2 SQIVND, per germline (reference sequence). V dropped 4 bases and J dropped 2 bases, with 10 bases sitting between them. The CDR3: CASSTGLHTDTQYF. The CDR3 DNA sequence: TGTGCCAGTAGTACGGGCTTACACACAGATACGCAGTATTTT. The variable domain in full, with the rest retrieved from reference TRBV19 and TRBJ2-3, is DGGITQSPKYLFRKEGQNVTLSCEQNLNHDAMYWYRQDPGQGLRLIYYSQIVNDFQKGDIAEGYSVSREKKESFPLTVTSAQKNPTAFYLCASSTGLHTDTQYFGPGTRLTVL.

This clonotype was detected many times. This chain links TRBV5-1 with TRBJ1-2, with TRBD1 matching over 8 bases. Germline values: CDR1 SGHRS, CDR2 YFSETQ. CDR3 length equals 14 residues. After removal of 2 bases from V and 4 bases from J, the junction contained 4 bases not matched to a gene. The CDR3, as DNA: TGCGCCAGCAGCTTAGGACAGGGAGGCTATGGCTACACCTTC. It is translated as CASSLGQGGYGYTF. The entire variable domain, with the rest obtained from reference TRBV5-1 and TRBJ1-2, is as follows: KAGVTQTPRYLIKTRGQQVTLSCSPISGHRSVSWYQQTPGQGLQFLFEYFSETQRNKGNFPGRFSGRQFSNSRSEMNVSTLELGDSALYLCASSLGQGGYGYTFGSGTRLTVV.

This rearrangement joins TRBV7-2 to TRBJ2-1; either TRBD1 or TRBD2 may supply D (6 bases each). The V and J ends lost 8 bases and 4 bases respectively, with 21 bases between them. This CDR3 spans 16 amino acids. Germline-derived CDR1 and CDR2 are SGHTA and FQGNSA. The CDR3 loop reads CASLSLRGSGYNEQFF. The CDR3 DNA reads TGTGCCAGCCTCAGCCTCAGGGGTAGCGGTTACAATGAGCAGTTCTTC. The variable domain in full, with the rest retrieved from reference TRBV7-2 and TRBJ2-1, is GAGVSQSPSNKVTEKGKDVELRCDPISGHTALYWYRQSLGQGLEFLIYFQGNSAPDKSGLPSDRFSAERTGGSVSTLTIQRTQQEDSAVYLCASLSLRGSGYNEQFFGPGTRLTVL.

This clonotype was observed many times. The chain uses TRBV7-9 and TRBJ1-1; tentatively, D is TRBD1 (5 bases). Deletions cut 5 bases from V and 5 bases from J, with 12 bases between. In germline, CDR1 is SEHNR, CDR2 FQNEAQ (reference sequence). This CDR3 has 13 amino acids. The CDR3 loop is CASSPGRATEAFF. The CDR3 bases are TGTGCCAGCAGCCCAGGGAGGGCGACTGAAGCTTTCTTT.

This clonotype came up many times. The chain joins TRBV30 to TRBJ2-3; no clear D. Germline values: CDR1 GTSNPN, CDR2 SVGIG (reference sequence). V was trimmed by 3 bases and J by 0 bases, leaving 7 bases between them. CDR3 length: 13 amino acids. DNA of the CDR3: TGTGCCTGGAGCCCCCATAGCACAGATACGCAGTATTTT. Translating gives CAWSPHSTDTQYF.

This clonotype was detected only a few times. The chain is built from TRBV7-2 and TRBJ2-4; 9 positions match TRBD2. J lost 1 base, V lost 0 bases, and 4 bases had no gene match. The CDR3 is 17 residues long. Germline lookup yields CDR1 SGHTA and CDR2 FQGNSA. This chain's CDR3 is CASSLAPSGAAKNIQYF. DNA of the CDR3: TGTGCCAGCAGCTTAGCGCCTAGCGGGGCGGCCAAAAACATTCAGTACTTC. The variable domain in full, completed from reference TRBV7-2 and TRBJ2-4, reads GAGVSQSPSNKVTEKGKDVELRCDPISGHTALYWYRQSLGQGLEFLIYFQGNSAPDKSGLPSDRFSAERTGGSVSTLTIQRTQQEDSAVYLCASSLAPSGAAKNIQYFGAGTRLSVL.

This clonotype was seen repeatedly, ten times or more. This chain connects TRBV30 to TRBJ2-7; D is unresolved. Germline V CDR1 and CDR2: GTSNPN, SVGIG (reference sequence). This CDR3 comprises 12 residues. V lost 0 bases to trimming and J lost 1 base, with 4 bases between them. The CDR3 sequence is CAWSVKSYEQYF. CDR3 coding DNA: TGTGCCTGGAGTGTAAAATCCTACGAGCAGTACTTC.

J is TRBJ2-3 and V is TRBV20-1, with TRBD2 matching 12 bases. Per germline, CDR1 DFQATT and CDR2 SNEGSKA (reference sequence). The CDR3 is 15 residues long. CDR3 residues: CSGATSGSGSDTQYF. For the CDR3, the DNA is TGCAGCGGGGCGACTAGCGGGAGTGGGTCAGATACGCAGTATTTT.

The sample holds many counts of this clonotype. The CDR3 DNA follows: TGTGCCATCAGTGAGTCGGGGGGTAATCAGCCCCAGCATTTT. This codes for CAISESGGNQPQHF. This chain joins TRBV10-3 and TRBJ1-5, with D perhaps matching TRBD1 (5 bases). The length of the CDR3 is 14 residues. Germline V gene sequence: CDR1 ENHRY, CDR2 SYGVKD. V lost 0 bases and J lost 4, with 7 bases in between.